The entry below gives a single T cell receptor (beta chain) sequence along with its context. Clones were sequenced by immunoSEQ multiplex PCR, and TCRdb holds only the in-frame ones, with some missing. This sample has about 15,000 clones, with approximately 82% found just once. The CDR3 loop spans 16 amino acids. Trimming left V 8 bases short and J 1 base short, with 20 bases between. Germline CDR1 and CDR2: MGHRA and YSYEKL. The sample is drawn from a study of tumour-infiltrating T cells in Burkitt lymphoma. Study in general: Repertoire clonality predicted overall and progression-free survival.

The sequence was collected from a human donor with diffuse large B-cell lymphoma. The chain uses TRBV4-1 and TRBJ1-1; tentative D call: TRBD1 (6 bases). The specimen sequenced was tumor tissue. The CDR3, as DNA: TGCGCCAGCCTCCCCTCGGGGGCGGGGGGGAACACTGAAGCTTTCTTT. Encoded protein: CASLPSGAGGNTEAFF.